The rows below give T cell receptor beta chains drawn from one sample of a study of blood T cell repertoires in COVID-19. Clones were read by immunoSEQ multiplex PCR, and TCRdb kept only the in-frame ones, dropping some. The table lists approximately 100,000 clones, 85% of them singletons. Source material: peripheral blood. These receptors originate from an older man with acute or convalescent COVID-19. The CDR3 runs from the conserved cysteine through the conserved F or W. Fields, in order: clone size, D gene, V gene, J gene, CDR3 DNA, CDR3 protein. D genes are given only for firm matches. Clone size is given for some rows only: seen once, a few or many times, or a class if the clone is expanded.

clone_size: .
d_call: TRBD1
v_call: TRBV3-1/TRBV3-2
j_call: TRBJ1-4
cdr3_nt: TGTGCCAGCAGCCAGGTCGGGACAGGGTTTGAAAAACTGTTTTTT
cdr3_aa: CASSQVGTGFEKLFF

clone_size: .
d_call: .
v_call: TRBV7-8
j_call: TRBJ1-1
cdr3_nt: TGTGCCAGCAGCCAGGAGGTAGCTTTCTTT
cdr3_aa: CASSQEVAFF

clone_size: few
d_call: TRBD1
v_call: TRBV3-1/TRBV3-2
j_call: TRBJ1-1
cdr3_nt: TGTGCCAGCAGCGAGAGAGGGGACAGTTCTGAAGCTTTCTTT
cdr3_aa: CASSERGDSSEAFF

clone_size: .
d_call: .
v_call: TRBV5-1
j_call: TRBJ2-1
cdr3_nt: TGCGCCAGCAGCTTTAGACTAGATCTGTCCTACAATGAGCAGTTCTTC
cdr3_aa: CASSFRLDLSYNEQFF

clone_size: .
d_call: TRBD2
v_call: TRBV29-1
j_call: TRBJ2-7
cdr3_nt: TGCAGCGTTGGGGAGGGGACCTACGAGCAGTACTTC
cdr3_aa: CSVGEGTYEQYF

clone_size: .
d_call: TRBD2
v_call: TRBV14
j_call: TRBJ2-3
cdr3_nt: TGTGCCAGCAGACGGACTAGCGGGAACACAGATACGCAGTATTTT
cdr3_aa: CASRRTSGNTDTQYF

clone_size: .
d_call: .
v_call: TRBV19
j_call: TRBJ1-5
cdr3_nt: TGTGCCAGTAGTATCCGACTTCTCCTGGATCAGCCCCAGCATTTT
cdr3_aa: CASSIRLLLDQPQHF

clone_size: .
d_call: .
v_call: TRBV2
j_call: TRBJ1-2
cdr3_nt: TGTGCCACCACAGTTGGTACCCCGACCTATGGCTACACCTTC
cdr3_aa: CATTVGTPTYGYTF

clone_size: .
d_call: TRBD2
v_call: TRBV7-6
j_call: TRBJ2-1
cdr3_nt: TGTGCCAGCAGCTTAGGGCTAGCGGGAGGCCTGAGCTCCTACAATGAGCAGTTCTTC
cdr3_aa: CASSLGLAGGLSSYNEQFF

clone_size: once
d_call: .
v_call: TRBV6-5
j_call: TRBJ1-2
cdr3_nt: TGTGCCAGCAGCCGACAGTTCTATGGCTACACCTTC
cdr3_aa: CASSRQFYGYTF

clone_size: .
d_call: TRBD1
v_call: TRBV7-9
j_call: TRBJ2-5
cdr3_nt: TGTGCCAGCAGCCGTTACGAGGGACAGGGGGAAAGGGAGACCCAGTACTTC
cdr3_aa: CASSRYEGQGERETQYF

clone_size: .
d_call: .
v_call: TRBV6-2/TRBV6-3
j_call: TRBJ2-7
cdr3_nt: TGTGCCAGCAGTTACCGAATCGGACACCTTACCTACGAGCAGTACTTC
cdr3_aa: CASSYRIGHLTYEQYF

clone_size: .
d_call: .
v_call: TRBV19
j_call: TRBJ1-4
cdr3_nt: TGTGCCAGTAAGTTCAGCGGCGAGGGTGTGAAACTGTTTTTT
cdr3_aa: CASKFSGEGVKLFF

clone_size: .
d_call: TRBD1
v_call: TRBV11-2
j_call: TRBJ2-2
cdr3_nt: TGTGCCAGCAGCCCTTTGGGACAGGCGAACACCGGGGAGCTGTTTTTT
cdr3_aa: CASSPLGQANTGELFF

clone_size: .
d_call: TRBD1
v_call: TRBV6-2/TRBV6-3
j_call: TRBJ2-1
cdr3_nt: TGTGCCAGCAGCCCTGCGGGGACAGGGGGCGGGAATGAGCAGTTCTTC
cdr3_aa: CASSPAGTGGGNEQFF

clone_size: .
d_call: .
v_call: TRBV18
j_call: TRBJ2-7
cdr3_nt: TGTGCCAGCTCACCGGACCCCCTGGGAGATCCCTACGAGCAGTACTTC
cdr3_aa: CASSPDPLGDPYEQYF

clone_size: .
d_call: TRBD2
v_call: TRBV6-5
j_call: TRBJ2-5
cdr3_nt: TGTGCCAGCAGTTACCGCGGGGGGCCCACACAAGAGACCCAGTACTTC
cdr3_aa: CASSYRGGPTQETQYF

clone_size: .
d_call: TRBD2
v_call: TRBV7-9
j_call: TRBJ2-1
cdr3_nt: TGTGCCAGCAGCTTAAAGGGCCTAGCGGGACCCTCCTCCTACAATGAGCAGTTCTTC
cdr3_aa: CASSLKGLAGPSSYNEQFF

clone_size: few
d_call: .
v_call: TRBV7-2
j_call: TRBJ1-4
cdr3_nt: TGTGCCAGCAGCTCCCGGAGCGGGGGCGGGGGGGCAACTAATGAAAAACTGTTTTTT
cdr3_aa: CASSSRSGGGGATNEKLFF

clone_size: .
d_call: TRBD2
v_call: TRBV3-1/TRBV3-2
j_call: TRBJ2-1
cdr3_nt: TGTGCCAGCAGCCAAGTGGCGACTAGCGGGGATTACAATGAGCAGTTCTTC
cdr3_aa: CASSQVATSGDYNEQFF

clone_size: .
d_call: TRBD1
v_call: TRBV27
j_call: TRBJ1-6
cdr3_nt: TGTGCCAGCAGCAGGGACAGGGGTAATTCACCCCTCCACTTT
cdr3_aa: CASSRDRGNSPLHF

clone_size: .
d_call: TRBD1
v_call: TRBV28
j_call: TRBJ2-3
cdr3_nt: TGTGCCAGCAGTCCTCGGGACAGAATCACAGATACGCAGTATTTT
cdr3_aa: CASSPRDRITDTQYF

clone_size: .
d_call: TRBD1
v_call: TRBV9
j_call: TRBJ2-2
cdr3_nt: TGTGCCAGCAGCCTTGGACAGGGGACGGTCACCGGGGAGCTGTTTTTT
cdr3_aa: CASSLGQGTVTGELFF

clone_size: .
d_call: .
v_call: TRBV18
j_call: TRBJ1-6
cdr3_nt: TGTGCCAGCTCGAAGGGGCCAAATAATTCACCCCTCCACTTT
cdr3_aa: CASSKGPNNSPLHF

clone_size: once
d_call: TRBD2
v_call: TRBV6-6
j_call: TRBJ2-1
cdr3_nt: TGTGCCAGCAGTCCCAGACTAGCGGGATCGATTGAGCAGTTCTTC
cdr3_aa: CASSPRLAGSIEQFF

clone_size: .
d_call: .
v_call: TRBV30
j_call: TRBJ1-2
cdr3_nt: TGTGCCTGGGACCCCCTCGCAGGGGAAGGCTACACCTTC
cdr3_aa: CAWDPLAGEGYTF

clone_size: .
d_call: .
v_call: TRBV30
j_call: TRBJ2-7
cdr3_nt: TGTGCTCGCCTAAAGGAGGGCTCCTACGAGCAGTACTTC
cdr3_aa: CARLKEGSYEQYF

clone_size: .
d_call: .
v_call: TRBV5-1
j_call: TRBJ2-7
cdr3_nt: TGCGCCAGCAGCGTAGGGGGTTCTAACAACGAGCAGTACTTC
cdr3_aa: CASSVGGSNNEQYF

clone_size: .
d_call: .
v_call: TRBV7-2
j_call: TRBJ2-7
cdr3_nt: TGTGCCAGCAGCCGCCCGGGACAAACCTACGAGCAGTACTTC
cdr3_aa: CASSRPGQTYEQYF

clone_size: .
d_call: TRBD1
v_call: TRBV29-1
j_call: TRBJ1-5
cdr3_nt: TGCAGCGTCGTACAGGGGGGCAATCAGCCCCAGCATTTT
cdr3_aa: CSVVQGGNQPQHF

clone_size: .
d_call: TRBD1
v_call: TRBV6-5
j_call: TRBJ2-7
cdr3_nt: TGTGCCAGCAGTTACTCGGGACAGGGGTCGTACGAGCAGTACTTC
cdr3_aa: CASSYSGQGSYEQYF

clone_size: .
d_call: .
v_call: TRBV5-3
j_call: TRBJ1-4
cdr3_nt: TGTGCCAGAAGCTCGCGGGGAGCGAGAACTAATGAAAAACTGTTTTTT
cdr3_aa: CARSSRGARTNEKLFF

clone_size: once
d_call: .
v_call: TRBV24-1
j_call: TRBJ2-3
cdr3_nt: TGTGCCACCTCTAATGGAGGCTCTCTAGATACGCAGTATTTT
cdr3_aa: CATSNGGSLDTQYF

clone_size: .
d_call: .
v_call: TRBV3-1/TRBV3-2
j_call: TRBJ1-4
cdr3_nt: TGTGCCAGCAGCCGGACGGGGGGAAGGGATGAAAAACTGTTTTTT
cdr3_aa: CASSRTGGRDEKLFF